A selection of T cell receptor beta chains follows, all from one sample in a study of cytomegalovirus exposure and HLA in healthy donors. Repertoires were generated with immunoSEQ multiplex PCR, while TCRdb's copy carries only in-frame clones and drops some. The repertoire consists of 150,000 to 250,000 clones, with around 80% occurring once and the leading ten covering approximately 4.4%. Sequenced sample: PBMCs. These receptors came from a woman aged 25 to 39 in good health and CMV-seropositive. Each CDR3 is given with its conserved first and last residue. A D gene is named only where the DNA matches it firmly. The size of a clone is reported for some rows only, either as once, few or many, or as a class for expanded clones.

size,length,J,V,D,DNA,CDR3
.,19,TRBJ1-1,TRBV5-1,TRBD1,TGCGCCAGCAGGCTCCATTCCAGGACAGGGTATATCATGAACACTGAAGCTTTCTTT,CASRLHSRTGYIMNTEAFF
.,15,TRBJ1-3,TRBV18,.,TGTGCCAGCTCCCCGACTGCATTACCTGGAAACACCATATATTTT,CASSPTALPGNTIYF
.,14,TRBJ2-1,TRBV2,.,TGTGCCAGCAGGCCCACGACAGGCAACAATGAGCAGTTCTTC,CASRPTTGNNEQFF
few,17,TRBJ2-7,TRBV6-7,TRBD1,TGTGCCAGCAGTACCGGGACAGGGGGTAGACCCTCCTACGAGCAGTACTTC,CASSTGTGGRPSYEQYF
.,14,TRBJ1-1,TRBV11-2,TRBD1,TGTGCCAGCAGATGGACAGGGGGGGACACTGAAGCTTTCTTT,CASRWTGGDTEAFF
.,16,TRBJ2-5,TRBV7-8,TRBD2,TGTGCCAGCAGCTTAGTCTTGTGGGAGGGTCGCGAGACCCAGTACTTC,CASSLVLWEGRETQYF
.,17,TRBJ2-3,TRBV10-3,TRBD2,TGTGCCATCAGTGAGAACCTGCGGGGGGAAGGCACAGATACGCAGTATTTT,CAISENLRGEGTDTQYF
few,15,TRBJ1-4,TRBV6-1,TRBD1,TGTGCCAGCAGTGAAAGGACAGGACGTAACAGAAAACTGTTTTTT,CASSERTGRNRKLFF
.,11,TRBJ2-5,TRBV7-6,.,TGTGCCAGCAGCTCCCTGGAGACCCAGTACTTC,CASSSLETQYF
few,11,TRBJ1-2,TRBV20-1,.,TGCAGTGCAAAACCCAGGGGTGGCTACACCTTC,CSAKPRGGYTF
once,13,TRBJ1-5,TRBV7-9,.,TGTGCCAGCAGCCAGGACAGCGATCAGCCCCAGCATTTT,CASSQDSDQPQHF
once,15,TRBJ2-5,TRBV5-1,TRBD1,TGCGCCAGCAGCGACGGACAGGGGGAGTTTGAGACCCAGTACTTC,CASSDGQGEFETQYF
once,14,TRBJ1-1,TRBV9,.,TGTGCCAGCAGCGTGGGAGGGGGAGGCACTGAAGCTTTCTTT,CASSVGGGGTEAFF
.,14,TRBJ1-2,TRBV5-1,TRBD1,TGCGCCAGCAGCTTGGGTACAGGGGCTGATGGCTACACCTTC,CASSLGTGADGYTF
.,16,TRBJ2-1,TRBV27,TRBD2,TGTGCCAGCAGTTTATGGACTAGCGGGAGCCTGAATGAGCAGTTCTTC,CASSLWTSGSLNEQFF
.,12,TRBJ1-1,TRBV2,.,TGTGCCAGCAGCGGGGGGCTGACTGAAGCTTTCTTT,CASSGGLTEAFF
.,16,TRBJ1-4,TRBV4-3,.,TGCGCCAGCAGCCAAGCGTCCGGGGGGCGCCTGGAAAAACTGTTTTTT,CASSQASGGRLEKLFF
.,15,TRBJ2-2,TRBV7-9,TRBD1,TGTGCCAGCAGCAATACAGGGGGCTGGGACGGGGAGCTGTTTTTT,CASSNTGGWDGELFF
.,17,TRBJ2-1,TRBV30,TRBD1,TGTGCCTGGAGTCCCGACGACAGGGAACCTACAATAGCTGAGCAGTTCTTC,CAWSPDDREPTIAEQFF
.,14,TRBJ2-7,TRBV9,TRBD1,TGTGCCAGCAGCAGGGGACAGGGGGACTACGAGCAGTACTTC,CASSRGQGDYEQYF
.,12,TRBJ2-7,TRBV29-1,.,TGCAGCGTTGCCCAGGGGTCCCACGAGCAGTACTTC,CSVAQGSHEQYF
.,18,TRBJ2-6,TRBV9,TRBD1,TGTGCCAGCAGCGTTAGTACAGGGGTTTTCTCTGGGGCCAACGTCCTGACTTTC,CASSVSTGVFSGANVLTF
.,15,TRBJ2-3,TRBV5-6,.,TGTGCCAGCAGCTTCCTGAGCGGTAGCACAGATACGCAGTATTTT,CASSFLSGSTDTQYF
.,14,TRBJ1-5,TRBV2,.,TGTGCCACGCAGCCAGGGATTAGCAATCAGCCCCAGCATTTT,CATQPGISNQPQHF
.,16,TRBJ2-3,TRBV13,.,TGTGCCAGCAGCTTAAATGTAGCGGACCAGCAGGATACGCAGTATTTT,CASSLNVADQQDTQYF
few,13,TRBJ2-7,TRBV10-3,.,TGTGCCATCAGTACAGGGAGCCCCTACGAGCAGTACTTC,CAISTGSPYEQYF
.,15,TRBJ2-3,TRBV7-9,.,TGTGCCAGCAGCTTAAGAGCGTCCAGCACAGATACGCAGTATTTT,CASSLRASSTDTQYF
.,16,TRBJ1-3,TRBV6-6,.,TGTGCCAGCAGTTACTCTAGACAGGTCTCTGGAAACACCATATATTTT,CASSYSRQVSGNTIYF
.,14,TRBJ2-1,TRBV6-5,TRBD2,TGTGCCAGCAGGCCGGGACTATCCTACAATGAGCAGTTCTTC,CASRPGLSYNEQFF
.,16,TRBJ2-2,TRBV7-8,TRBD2,TGTGCCAGCAGCCCGCCCGGGAGGGAAGGATTCGGGGAGCTGTTTTTT,CASSPPGREGFGELFF
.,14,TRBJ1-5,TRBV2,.,TGTGCCAGCAGTCCTTCGGGAAGAAACCAGCCCCAGCATTTT,CASSPSGRNQPQHF
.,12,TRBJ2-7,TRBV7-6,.,TGTGCCAGCAGCCACACCCCCTACGAGCAGTACTTC,CASSHTPYEQYF
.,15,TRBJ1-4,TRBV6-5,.,TGTGCCAGCAGGGGAGCCAGACCAACTAATGAAAAACTGTTTTTT,CASRGARPTNEKLFF
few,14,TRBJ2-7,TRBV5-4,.,TGTGCCAGCCAGGTGGACTTGAGCTCCTACGAGCAGTACTTC,CASQVDLSSYEQYF
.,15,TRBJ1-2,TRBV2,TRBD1,TGTGCCAGCTCGCGGGGACAGGGGATTGGGAATGGCTACACCTTC,CASSRGQGIGNGYTF
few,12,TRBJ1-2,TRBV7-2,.,TGTGCCAGCAGCGCAGATAACTATGGCTACACCTTC,CASSADNYGYTF
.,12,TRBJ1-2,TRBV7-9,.,TGTGCCAGCGGGGGCAGAATGTATGGCTACACCTTC,CASGGRMYGYTF
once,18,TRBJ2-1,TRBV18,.,TGTGCCAGCTCACCACCCACCTTCCGACGGGGTCGTTACAATGAGCAGTTCTTC,CASSPPTFRRGRYNEQFF
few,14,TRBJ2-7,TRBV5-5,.,TGTGCCAGCAGCTTAAACCCGGGGGTCTACGAGCAGTACTTC,CASSLNPGVYEQYF
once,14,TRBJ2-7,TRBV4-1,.,TGCGCCAGCAGCCAAGTAGCAGAACTTTACGAGCAGTACTTC,CASSQVAELYEQYF
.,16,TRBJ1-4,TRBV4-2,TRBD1,TGTGCCAGCAGCCAAATGGGGACAGAAGCTAATGAAAAACTGTTTTTT,CASSQMGTEANEKLFF
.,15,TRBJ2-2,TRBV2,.,TGTGCCAGCAGTACCATGTTCGGGGTCCCCGGGGAGCTGTTTTTT,CASSTMFGVPGELFF
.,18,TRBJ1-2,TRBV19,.,TGTGCCAGTAGTATAGATCGCCCCGGTTCCGGGACAAACTATGGCTACACCTTC,CASSIDRPGSGTNYGYTF
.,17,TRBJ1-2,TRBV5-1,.,TGCGCCAGCAGCTCAATGTTCCAGGGTGAGGCCCCCTATGGCTACACCTTC,CASSSMFQGEAPYGYTF